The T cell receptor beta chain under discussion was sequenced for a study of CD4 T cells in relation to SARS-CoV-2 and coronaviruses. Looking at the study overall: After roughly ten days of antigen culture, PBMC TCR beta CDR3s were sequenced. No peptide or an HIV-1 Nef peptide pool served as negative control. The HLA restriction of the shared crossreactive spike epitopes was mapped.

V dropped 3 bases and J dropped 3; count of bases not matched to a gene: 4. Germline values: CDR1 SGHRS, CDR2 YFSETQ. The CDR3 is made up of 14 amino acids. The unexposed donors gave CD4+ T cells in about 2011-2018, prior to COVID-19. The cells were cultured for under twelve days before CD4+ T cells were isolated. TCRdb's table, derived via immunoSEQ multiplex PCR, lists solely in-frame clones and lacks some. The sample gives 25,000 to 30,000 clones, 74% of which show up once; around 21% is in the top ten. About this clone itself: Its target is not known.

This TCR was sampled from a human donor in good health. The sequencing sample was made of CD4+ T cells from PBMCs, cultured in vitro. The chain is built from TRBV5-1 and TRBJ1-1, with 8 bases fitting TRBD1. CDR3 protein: CASSSSDRDTEAFF. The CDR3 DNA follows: TGCGCCAGCAGCTCCTCGGACAGGGACACTGAAGCTTTCTTT.